Listed below are T cell receptor beta chains from one sample, sequenced in a study of CD8 T cells in ankylosing spondylitis. TCRdb reprocessed the 5' RACE reads via MiXCR and lists one record per CDR3 protein. The table has a few hundred thousand distinct CDR3 sequences, 18% seen once; the top ten hold 25% to 40%. Sequences were obtained from blood, either unsorted or a sorted T cell fraction (not recorded which). Source of these receptors: a male donor with ankylosing spondylitis or in good health (not recorded which). Each CDR3 is given with its conserved first and last residue. The D gene is left open where the match is weak. A clone size is listed for some rows: how often the clone was seen (once, few, many), or a class if it is expanded.

CDR3 DNA: TGTGCCACCGGAGCAGGGCACGAGCAGTACTTC
CDR3 protein: CATGAGHEQYF
D gene: -
J gene: TRBJ2-7
V gene: TRBV24-1
clone size: -

CDR3 DNA: TGTGCCAGCAGTTTAGGACCCCCTAGCACAGATACGCAGTATTTT
CDR3 protein: CASSLGPPSTDTQYF
D gene: -
J gene: TRBJ2-3
V gene: TRBV27
clone size: -

CDR3 DNA: TGTGCCAGCAGCGCGACAGGTTCCCTGATGAACACTGAAGCTTTCTTT
CDR3 protein: CASSATGSLMNTEAFF
D gene: -
J gene: TRBJ1-1
V gene: TRBV9
clone size: many

CDR3 DNA: TGTGCCAGCAGTCCTCGACCCGATTACACAGATACGCAGTATTTT
CDR3 protein: CASSPRPDYTDTQYF
D gene: -
J gene: TRBJ2-3
V gene: TRBV12-3/TRBV12-4
clone size: -

CDR3 DNA: TGTGCCAGCAGTTTGACAGGGACAGAGACCCAGTACTTC
CDR3 protein: CASSLTGTETQYF
D gene: TRBD1
J gene: TRBJ2-5
V gene: TRBV27
clone size: -

CDR3 DNA: TGTGCCAGCCAGCTAGCGGGGGTATACAATGAGCAGTTCTTC
CDR3 protein: CASQLAGVYNEQFF
D gene: TRBD2
J gene: TRBJ2-1
V gene: TRBV18
clone size: few

CDR3 DNA: TGTGCCAGCAGACCCCTTCTCGGAGGGAATGAGCAGTTCTTC
CDR3 protein: CASRPLLGGNEQFF
D gene: -
J gene: TRBJ2-1
V gene: TRBV27
clone size: -

CDR3 DNA: TGTGCCAGCAGCGTAGAAGGAGGGCCCTACAATGAGCAGTTCTTC
CDR3 protein: CASSVEGGPYNEQFF
D gene: -
J gene: TRBJ2-1
V gene: TRBV9
clone size: -

CDR3 DNA: TGTGCCAGCAGCTTACTTCTAGCGGGGGCCCAAGAGACCCAGTACTTC
CDR3 protein: CASSLLLAGAQETQYF
D gene: TRBD2
J gene: TRBJ2-5
V gene: TRBV7-9
clone size: -

CDR3 DNA: TGCAGTGCTAGAAGGCAGGATTACAATGAGCAGTTCTTC
CDR3 protein: CSARRQDYNEQFF
D gene: -
J gene: TRBJ2-1
V gene: TRBV20-1
clone size: -

CDR3 DNA: TGCAGTGCTAGAGAACAGCGGGAGCTTGAGCAGTACTTC
CDR3 protein: CSAREQRELEQYF
D gene: TRBD2
J gene: TRBJ2-7
V gene: TRBV20-1
clone size: many

CDR3 DNA: TGCGCCAGCAGTGATACCGCCAAGGGGGCTCCTAACTATGGCTACACCTTC
CDR3 protein: CASSDTAKGAPNYGYTF
D gene: TRBD1
J gene: TRBJ1-2
V gene: TRBV10-2
clone size: many

CDR3 DNA: TGTGCCAGCCCGAGCGGAGCGGGAGTTCCTTTAGCCAAAAACATTCAGTACTTC
CDR3 protein: CASPSGAGVPLAKNIQYF
D gene: TRBD2
J gene: TRBJ2-4
V gene: TRBV9
clone size: few

CDR3 DNA: TGCAGCGCCCGACAGGGGGGGTACTACGAGCAGTACTTC
CDR3 protein: CSARQGGYYEQYF
D gene: TRBD1
J gene: TRBJ2-7
V gene: TRBV29-1
clone size: -

CDR3 DNA: TGTGCCAGCAGTGGGGTGACAGAACTGGGCGGGCAGCTGTTTTTT
CDR3 protein: CASSGVTELGGQLFF
D gene: -
J gene: TRBJ2-2
V gene: TRBV2
clone size: -

CDR3 DNA: TGTGCCAGCAGTTTTCGGACAGGGGGCAATCAGCCCCGGCATTTT
CDR3 protein: CASSFRTGGNQPRHF
D gene: TRBD1
J gene: TRBJ1-5
V gene: TRBV28
clone size: -